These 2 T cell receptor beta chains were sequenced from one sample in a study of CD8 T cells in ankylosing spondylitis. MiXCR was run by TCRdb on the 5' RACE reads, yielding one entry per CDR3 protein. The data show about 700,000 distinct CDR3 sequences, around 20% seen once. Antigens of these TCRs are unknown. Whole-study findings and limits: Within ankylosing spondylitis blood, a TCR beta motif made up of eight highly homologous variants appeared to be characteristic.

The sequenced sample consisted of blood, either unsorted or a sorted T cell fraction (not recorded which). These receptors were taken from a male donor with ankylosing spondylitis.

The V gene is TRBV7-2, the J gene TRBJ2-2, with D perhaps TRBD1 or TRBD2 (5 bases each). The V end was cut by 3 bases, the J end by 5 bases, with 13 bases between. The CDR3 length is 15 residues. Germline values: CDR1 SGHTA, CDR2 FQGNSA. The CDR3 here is CASSLGRTWTGELFF. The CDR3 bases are TGTGCCAGCAGCTTGGGACGGACGTGGACCGGGGAGCTGTTTTTT.

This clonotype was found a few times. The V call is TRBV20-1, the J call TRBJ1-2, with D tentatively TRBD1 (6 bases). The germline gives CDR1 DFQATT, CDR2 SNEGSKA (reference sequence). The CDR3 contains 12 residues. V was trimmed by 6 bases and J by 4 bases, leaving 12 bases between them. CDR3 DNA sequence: TGCAGTGCCACAAAGGACAGCTATGGCTACACCTTC. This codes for CSATKDSYGYTF.